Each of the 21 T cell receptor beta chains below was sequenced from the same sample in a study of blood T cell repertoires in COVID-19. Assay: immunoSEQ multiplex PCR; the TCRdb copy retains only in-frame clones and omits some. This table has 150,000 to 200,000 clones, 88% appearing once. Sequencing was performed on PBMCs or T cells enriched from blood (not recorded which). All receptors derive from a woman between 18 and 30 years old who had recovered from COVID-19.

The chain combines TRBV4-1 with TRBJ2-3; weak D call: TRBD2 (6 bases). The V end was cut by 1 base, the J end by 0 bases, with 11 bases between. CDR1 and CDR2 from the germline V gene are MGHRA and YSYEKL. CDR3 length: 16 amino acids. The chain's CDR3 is CASSQVLAPSTDTQYF. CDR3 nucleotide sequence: TGCGCCAGCAGCCAAGTTCTAGCGCCAAGCACAGATACGCAGTATTTT.

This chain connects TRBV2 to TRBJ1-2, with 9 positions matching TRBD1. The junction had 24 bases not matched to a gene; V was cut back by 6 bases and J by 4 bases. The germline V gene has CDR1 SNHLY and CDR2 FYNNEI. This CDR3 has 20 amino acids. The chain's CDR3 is CASRVKTGGRGTGSTYGYTF. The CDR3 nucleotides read TGTGCCAGCAGGGTTAAAACAGGGGGTCGAGGGACAGGGAGTACCTATGGCTACACCTTC.

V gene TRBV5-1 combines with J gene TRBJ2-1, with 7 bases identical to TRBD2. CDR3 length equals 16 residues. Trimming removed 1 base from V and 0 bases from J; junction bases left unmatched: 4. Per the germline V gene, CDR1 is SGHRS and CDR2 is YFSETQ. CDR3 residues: CASSLSLADSYNEQFF. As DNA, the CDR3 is TGCGCCAGCAGCTTGTCGCTAGCGGACTCCTACAATGAGCAGTTCTTC.

CDR3 nucleotide sequence: TGTGCCAGCAGTTCTGCCGTCGGCGGGGCCTACAATGAGCAGTTCTTC. This codes for CASSSAVGGAYNEQFF. The rearrangement uses TRBV27 and TRBJ2-1; perhaps TRBD2 as D (6 bases). Looked up from germline, CDR1 is MNHEY and CDR2 is SMNVEV (reference sequence). V was trimmed by 4 bases and J by 2 bases, leaving 15 bases between them. The CDR3 sequence is 16 residues long.

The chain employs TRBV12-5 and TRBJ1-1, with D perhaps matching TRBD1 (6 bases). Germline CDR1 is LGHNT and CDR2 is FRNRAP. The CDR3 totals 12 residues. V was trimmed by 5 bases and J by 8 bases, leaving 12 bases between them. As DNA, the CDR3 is TGTGCTAGTGGTACCGGACAGCAAGAAGCTTTCTTT. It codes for CASGTGQQEAFF.

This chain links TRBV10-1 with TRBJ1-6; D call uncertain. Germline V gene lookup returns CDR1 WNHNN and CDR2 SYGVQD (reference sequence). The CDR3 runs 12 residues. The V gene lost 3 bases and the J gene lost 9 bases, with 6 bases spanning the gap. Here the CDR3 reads CASSESGSPLHF. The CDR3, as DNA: TGCGCCAGCAGTGAATCGGGTTCACCCCTCCACTTT.

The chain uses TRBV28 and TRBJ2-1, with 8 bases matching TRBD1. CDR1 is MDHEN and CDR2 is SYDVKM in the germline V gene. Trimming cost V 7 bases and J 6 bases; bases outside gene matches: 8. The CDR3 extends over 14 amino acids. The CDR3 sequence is CASTTDDRGNEQFF. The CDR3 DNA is TGTGCCAGCACCACAGACGACAGGGGCAATGAGCAGTTCTTC.

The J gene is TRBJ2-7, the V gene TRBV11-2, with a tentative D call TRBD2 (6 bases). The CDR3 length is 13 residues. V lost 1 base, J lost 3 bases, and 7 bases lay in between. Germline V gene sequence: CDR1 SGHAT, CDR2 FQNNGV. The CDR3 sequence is CASSLGRGYEQYF. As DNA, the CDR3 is TGTGCCAGCAGCTTAGGGAGGGGCTACGAGCAGTACTTC.

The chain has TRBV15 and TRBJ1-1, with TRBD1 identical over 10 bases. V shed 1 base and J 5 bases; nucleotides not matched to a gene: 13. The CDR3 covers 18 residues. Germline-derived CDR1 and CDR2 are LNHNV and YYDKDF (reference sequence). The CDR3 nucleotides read TGTGCCACCAGCAGAGGTCCGCGGGACAGGGGTTTGAGAACTGAAGCTTTCTTT. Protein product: CATSRGPRDRGLRTEAFF.

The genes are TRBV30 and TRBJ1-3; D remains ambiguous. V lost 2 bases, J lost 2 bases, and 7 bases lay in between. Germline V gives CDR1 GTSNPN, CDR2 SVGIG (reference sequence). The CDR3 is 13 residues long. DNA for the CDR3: TGTGCCTGGAGTCGCGGGACTGGAAACACCATATATTTT. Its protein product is CAWSRGTGNTIYF.

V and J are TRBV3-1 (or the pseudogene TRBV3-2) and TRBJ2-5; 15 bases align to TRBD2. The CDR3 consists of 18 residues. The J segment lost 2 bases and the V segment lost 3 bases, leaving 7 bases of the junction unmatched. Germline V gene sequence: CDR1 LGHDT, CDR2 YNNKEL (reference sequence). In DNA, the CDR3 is TGTGCCAGCAGCCATTTCGGACTAGCGGGGGGGGTACAAGAGACCCAGTACTTC. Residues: CASSHFGLAGGVQETQYF.

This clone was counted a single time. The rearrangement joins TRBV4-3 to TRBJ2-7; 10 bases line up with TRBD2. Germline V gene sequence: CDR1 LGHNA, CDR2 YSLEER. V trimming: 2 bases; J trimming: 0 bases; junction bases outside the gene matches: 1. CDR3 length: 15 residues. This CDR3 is CASSQLAGDSYEQYF. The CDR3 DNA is TGCGCCAGCAGCCAACTAGCGGGGGACTCCTACGAGCAGTACTTC.

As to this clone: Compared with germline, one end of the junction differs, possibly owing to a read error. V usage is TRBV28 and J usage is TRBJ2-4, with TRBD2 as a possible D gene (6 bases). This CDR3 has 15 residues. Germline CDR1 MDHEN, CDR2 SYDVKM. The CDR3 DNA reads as TGTGCCACCAGTGATGAGGACTACGCCAAAAACATTCAGTACTTC. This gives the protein CATSDEDYAKNIQYF.

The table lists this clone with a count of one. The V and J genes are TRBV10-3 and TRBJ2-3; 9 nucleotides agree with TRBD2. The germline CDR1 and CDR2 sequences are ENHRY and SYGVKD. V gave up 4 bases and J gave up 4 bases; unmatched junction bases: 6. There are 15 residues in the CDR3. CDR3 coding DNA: TGTGCCATCAGTGGGACTCTAGCGGGACCAGATACGCAGTATTTT. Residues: CAISGTLAGPDTQYF.

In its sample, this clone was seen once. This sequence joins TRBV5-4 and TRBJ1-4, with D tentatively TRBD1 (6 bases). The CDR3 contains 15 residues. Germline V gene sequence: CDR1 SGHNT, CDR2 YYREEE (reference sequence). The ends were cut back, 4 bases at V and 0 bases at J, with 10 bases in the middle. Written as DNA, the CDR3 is TGTGCCAGCAGCCCCGGACAGACAACTAATGAAAAACTGTTTTTT. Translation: CASSPGQTTNEKLFF.

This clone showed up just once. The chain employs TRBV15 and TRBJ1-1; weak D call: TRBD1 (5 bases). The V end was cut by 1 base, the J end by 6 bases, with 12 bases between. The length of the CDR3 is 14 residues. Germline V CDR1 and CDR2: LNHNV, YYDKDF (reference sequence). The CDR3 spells CATSRAGGVAEAFF. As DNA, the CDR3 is TGTGCCACCAGCAGAGCGGGGGGGGTAGCTGAAGCTTTCTTT.

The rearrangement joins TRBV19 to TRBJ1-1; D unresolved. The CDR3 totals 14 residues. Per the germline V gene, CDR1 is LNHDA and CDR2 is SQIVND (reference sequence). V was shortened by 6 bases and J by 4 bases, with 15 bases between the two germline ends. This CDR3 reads CASRPPSRGTEAFF. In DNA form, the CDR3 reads TGTGCCAGTAGACCTCCTTCGCGGGGCACTGAAGCTTTCTTT.

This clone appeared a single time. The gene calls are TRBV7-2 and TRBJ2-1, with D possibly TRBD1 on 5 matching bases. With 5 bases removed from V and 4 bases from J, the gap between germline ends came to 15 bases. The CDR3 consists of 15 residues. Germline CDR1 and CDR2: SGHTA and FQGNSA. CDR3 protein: CASSLSERGYNEQFF. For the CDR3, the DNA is TGTGCCAGCAGCCTAAGCGAAAGGGGTTACAATGAGCAGTTCTTC.

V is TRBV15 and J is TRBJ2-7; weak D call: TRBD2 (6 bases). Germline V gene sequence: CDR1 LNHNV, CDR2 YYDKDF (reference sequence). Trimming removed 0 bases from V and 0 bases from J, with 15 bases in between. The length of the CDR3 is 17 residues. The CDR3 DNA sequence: TGTGCCACCAGCAGAGATAACCGGGAGATAAGCTCCTACGAGCAGTACTTC. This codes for CATSRDNREISSYEQYF.

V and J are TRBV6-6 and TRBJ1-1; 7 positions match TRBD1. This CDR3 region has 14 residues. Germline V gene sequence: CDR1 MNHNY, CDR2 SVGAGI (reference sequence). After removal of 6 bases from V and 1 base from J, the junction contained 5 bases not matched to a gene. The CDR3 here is CASSRGQTNTEAFF. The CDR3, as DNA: TGTGCCAGCAGCCGGGGACAGACGAACACTGAAGCTTTCTTT.

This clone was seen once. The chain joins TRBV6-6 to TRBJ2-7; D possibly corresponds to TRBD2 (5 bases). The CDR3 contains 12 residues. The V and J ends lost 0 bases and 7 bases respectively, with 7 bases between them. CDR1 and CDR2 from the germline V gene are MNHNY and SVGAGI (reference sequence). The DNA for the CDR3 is TGTGCCAGCAGTTACTCTGGGGAGGAGCAGTACTTC. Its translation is CASSYSGEEQYF.